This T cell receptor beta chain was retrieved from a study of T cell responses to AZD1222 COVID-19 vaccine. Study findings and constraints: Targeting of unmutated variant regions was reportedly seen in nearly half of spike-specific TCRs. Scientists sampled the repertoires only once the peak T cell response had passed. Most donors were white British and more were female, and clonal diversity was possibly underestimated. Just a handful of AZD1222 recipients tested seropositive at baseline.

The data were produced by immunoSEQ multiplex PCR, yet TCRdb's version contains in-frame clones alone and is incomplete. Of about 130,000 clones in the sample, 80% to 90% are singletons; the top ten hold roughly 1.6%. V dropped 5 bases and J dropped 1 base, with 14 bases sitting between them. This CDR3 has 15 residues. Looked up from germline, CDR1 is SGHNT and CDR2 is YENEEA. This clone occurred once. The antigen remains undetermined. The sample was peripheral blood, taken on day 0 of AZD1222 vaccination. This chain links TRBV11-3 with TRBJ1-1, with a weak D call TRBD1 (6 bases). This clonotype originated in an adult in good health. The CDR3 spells CASSPFLGGNTEAFF. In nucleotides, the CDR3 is TGTGCCAGCAGCCCCTTTTTAGGGGGGAACACTGAAGCTTTCTTT.